Reported below is one T cell receptor beta chain. The source of the sample is a study of blood T cell repertoires in COVID-19. The overall study: In each case, the material was cDNA or gDNA derived from T cells, B-cell-depleted T cells, or PBMCs.

The length of the CDR3 is 16 residues. The germline V gene encodes CDR1 SGHDT and CDR2 YYEEEE. After removal of 6 bases from V and 4 bases from J, the junction contained 14 bases not matched to a gene. The authors' processing: Researchers report that nucleated cell counts were estimated from reference gene primer amplification. Assay: immunoSEQ multiplex PCR; the TCRdb copy retains only in-frame clones and omits some. V, J and clone size reflect that table, while D and trimming were determined from the DNA. The sample consists of 90,000 to 120,000 clones, about 80% of them appearing once. The source is a man in his 70s with acute or convalescent COVID-19. Specimen: peripheral blood. The J gene is TRBJ1-1, the V gene TRBV5-6; 8 positions agree with TRBD1. CDR3: CASNHQGASRGTEAFF. CDR3 coding DNA: TGTGCCAGCAACCACCAGGGGGCCTCGAGGGGCACTGAAGCTTTCTTT. The variable domain in full, completed from reference TRBV5-6 and TRBJ1-1, reads DAGVTQSPTHLIKTRGQQVTLRCSPKSGHDTVSWYQQALGQGPQFIFQYYEEEERQRGNFPDRFSGHQFPNYSSELNVNALLLGDSALYLCASNHQGASRGTEAFFGQGTRLTVV.